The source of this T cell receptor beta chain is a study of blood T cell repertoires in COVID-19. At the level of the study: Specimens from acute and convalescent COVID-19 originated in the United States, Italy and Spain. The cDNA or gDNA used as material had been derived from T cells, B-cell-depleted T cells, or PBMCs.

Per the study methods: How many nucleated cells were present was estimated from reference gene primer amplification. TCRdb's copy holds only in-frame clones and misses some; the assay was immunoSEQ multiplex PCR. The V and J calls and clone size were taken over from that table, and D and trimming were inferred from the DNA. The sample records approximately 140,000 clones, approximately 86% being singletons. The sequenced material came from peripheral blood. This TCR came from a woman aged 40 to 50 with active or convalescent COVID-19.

The CDR3 sequence is CASSHVGALTNEKLFF. CDR3 bases: TGTGCCAGCAGCCACGTGGGGGCACTGACTAATGAAAAACTGTTTTTT. This sequence joins TRBV14 and TRBJ1-4; possible D gene TRBD1, 6 bases. Per germline, CDR1 SGHDN and CDR2 FVKESK. Trimming pared 3 bases from V and 2 bases from J, leaving 13 bases between. This CDR3 region has 16 residues.